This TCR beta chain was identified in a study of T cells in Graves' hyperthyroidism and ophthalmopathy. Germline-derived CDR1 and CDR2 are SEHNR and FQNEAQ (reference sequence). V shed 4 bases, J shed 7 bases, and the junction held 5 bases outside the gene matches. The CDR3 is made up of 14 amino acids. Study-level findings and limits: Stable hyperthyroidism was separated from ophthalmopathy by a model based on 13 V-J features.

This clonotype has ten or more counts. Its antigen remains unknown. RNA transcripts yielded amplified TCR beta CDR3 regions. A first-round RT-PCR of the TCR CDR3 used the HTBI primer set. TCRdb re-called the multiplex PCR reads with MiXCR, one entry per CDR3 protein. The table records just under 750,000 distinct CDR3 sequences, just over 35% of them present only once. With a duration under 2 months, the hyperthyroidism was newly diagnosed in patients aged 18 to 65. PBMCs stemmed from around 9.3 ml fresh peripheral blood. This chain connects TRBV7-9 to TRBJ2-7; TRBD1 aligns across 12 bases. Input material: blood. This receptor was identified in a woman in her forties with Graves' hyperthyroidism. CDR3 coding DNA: TGTGCCAGCAGCTCGCCGGGACAGGGGGCAGAGCAGTACTTC. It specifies CASSSPGQGAEQYF.